A few counts support the clone carrying this T cell receptor beta chain. The antigen remains undetermined. This sample is part of a study of cytomegalovirus exposure and HLA in healthy donors. Study-level results: Common viral pathogens seemed to be connected with several of the most significant clusters, according to a later analysis.

Donors were nominally healthy when sampled, though unrecorded immune exposures were likely. This CDR3 contains 15 residues. CDR1 is LNHNV and CDR2 is YYDKDF in the germline V gene (reference sequence). The V gene end was trimmed by 5 bases and the J gene end by 6 bases; junction bases not matched to a gene: 8. A multiplex PCR was run with 60 Vbeta primers and 13 Jbeta primers. Data came from immunoSEQ multiplex PCR; TCRdb stores just in-frame clones and leaves some out. The table lists fewer than 250,000 clones, roughly 80% of them singletons. This TCR was sampled from a man between 40 and 49 years old in good health and CMV-seropositive. Sequences were obtained from PBMCs. This chain connects TRBV15 to TRBJ2-3; 10 bases are shared with TRBD1. The CDR3 region is CATSRDRGLVDTQYF. The CDR3 bases are TGTGCCACCAGCCGTGACAGGGGGCTAGTGGATACGCAGTATTTT.